This T cell receptor beta chain was documented in a study of control samples from healthy donors and cancer patients (TCRdb year 2020). Reading from cysteine to valine, the CDR3 counts 14 amino acids. Only CDR3 DNA is held: 42 bases, read in frame from base 1. CDR1 and CDR2 (SGHRS, YFSETQ) derive from the germline V gene. Here V drops 4 bases and J drops 4 bases, and the junction holds 5 bases not matched to any gene. The library was prepared using the immunoSEQ multiplex PCR assay. TCRdb retrieved this table from immuneACCESS and kept in-frame rearrangements only. Not all clones are present; in checked studies, unresolved V genes account for under half, and no reason is known for the remainder. The table for this sample lists fewer than 200,000 clones; about 91% of them were counted only once. Around 5.1% of the sample rests with the top ten. This clone was detected once. Its cognate antigen has yet to be identified. No quality values exist for individual bases; no much larger clone is one base distant.

The V gene is TRBV5-1 and the J gene is TRBJ2-7, with 10 bases matching TRBD2. Material: blood. The sequence was collected from a young woman in good health. The nucleotide sequence reads TGCGCCAGCAGCCCAGCGGGGGGGCCTTACGAGCAGTACGTC. It codes for CASSPAGGPYEQYV.